This TCR beta chain was sequenced during a study of blood T cell repertoires in COVID-19. Study summary: Some COVID-19 samples were acute and others convalescent; all came from the United States, Italy and Spain.

Authors' methods: Scientists estimated how many nucleated cells there were by amplifying reference gene primers. The protocol was immunoSEQ multiplex PCR, while the TCRdb copy is restricted to in-frame clones and leaves out a portion. V, J and clone size were drawn from that table, and D and trimming were deduced from the DNA. The sample has about 250,000 clones; 70% to 90% are singletons. Germline assignment: CDR1 SGHDT and CDR2 YYEEEE. The CDR3 is 14 amino acids. J gave up 3 bases and V 4 bases, and 6 bases lay outside the gene matches. Sequencing used peripheral blood. The chain recombines TRBV5-6 with TRBJ1-1, with 7 bases matching TRBD1. This TCR was recovered from a human donor with COVID-19, enrolled during active disease. The donor label of this sample is uncertain. In DNA form, the CDR3 reads TGTGCCAGCAGCCCGCGACAGGGTTACACTGAAGCTTTCTTT. Protein: CASSPRQGYTEAFF.